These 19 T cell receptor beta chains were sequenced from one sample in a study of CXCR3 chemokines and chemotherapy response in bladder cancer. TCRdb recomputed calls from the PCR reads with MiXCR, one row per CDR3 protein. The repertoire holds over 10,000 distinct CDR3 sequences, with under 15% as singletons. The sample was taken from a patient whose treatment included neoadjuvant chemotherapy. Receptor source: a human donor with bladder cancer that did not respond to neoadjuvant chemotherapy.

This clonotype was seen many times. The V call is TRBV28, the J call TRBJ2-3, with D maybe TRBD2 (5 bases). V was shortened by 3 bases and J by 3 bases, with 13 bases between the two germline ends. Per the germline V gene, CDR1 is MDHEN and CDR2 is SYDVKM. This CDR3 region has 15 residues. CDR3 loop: CASSLFQRRTDTQYF. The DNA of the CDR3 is TGTGCCAGCAGTTTGTTCCAACGGAGGACAGATACGCAGTATTTT.

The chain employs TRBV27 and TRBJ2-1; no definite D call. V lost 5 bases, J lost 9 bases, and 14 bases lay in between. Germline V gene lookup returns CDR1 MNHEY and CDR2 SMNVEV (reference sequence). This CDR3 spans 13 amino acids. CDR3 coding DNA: TGTGCCAGCAGTCACCGCTTTAGCCCTGAGCAGTTCTTC. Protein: CASSHRFSPEQFF.

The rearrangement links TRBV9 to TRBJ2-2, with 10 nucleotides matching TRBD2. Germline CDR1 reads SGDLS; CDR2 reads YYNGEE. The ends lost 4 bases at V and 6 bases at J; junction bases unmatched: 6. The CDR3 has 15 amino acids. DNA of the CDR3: TGTGCCAGCAGCCCTAGCGGGAGTTTCGCCGGGGAGCTGTTTTTT. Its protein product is CASSPSGSFAGELFF.

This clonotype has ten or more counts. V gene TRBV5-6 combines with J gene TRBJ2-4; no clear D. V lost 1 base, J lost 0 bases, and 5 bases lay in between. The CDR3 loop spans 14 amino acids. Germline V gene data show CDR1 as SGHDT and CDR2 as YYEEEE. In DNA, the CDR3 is TGTGCCAGCAGCTTGTGGGGAGCCAAAAACATTCAGTACTTC. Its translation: CASSLWGAKNIQYF. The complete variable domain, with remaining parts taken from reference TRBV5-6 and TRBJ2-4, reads DAGVTQSPTHLIKTRGQQVTLRCSPKSGHDTVSWYQQALGQGPQFIFQYYEEEERQRGNFPDRFSGHQFPNYSSELNVNALLLGDSALYLCASSLWGAKNIQYFGAGTRLSVL.

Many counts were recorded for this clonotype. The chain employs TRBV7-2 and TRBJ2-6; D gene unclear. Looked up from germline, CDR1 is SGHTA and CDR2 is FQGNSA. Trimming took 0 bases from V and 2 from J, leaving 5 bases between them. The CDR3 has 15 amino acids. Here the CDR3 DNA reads TGTGCCAGCAGCTTAGCAAGACCTGGGGCCAACGTCCTGACTTTC. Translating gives CASSLARPGANVLTF.

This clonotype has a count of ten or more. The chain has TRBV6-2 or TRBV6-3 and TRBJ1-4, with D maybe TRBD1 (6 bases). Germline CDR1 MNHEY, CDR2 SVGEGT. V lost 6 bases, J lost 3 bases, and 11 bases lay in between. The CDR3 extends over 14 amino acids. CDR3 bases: TGTGCCAGCAGGCGGACAGTTCCTAATGAAAAACTGTTTTTT. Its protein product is CASRRTVPNEKLFF.

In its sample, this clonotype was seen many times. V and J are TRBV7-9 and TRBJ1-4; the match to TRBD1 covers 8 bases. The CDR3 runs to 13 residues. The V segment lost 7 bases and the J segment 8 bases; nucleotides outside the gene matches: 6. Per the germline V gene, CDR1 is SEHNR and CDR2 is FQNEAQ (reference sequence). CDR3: CASTDRVGEKLFF. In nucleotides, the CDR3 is TGTGCCAGCACGGACAGGGTTGGCGAAAAACTGTTTTTT.

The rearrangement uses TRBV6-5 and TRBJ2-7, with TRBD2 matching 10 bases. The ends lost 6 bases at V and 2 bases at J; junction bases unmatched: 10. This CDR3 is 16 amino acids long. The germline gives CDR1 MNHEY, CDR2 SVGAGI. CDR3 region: CASRASGSGGAYEQYF. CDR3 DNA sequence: TGTGCCAGCAGGGCTAGCGGGAGTGGGGGGGCCTACGAGCAGTACTTC.

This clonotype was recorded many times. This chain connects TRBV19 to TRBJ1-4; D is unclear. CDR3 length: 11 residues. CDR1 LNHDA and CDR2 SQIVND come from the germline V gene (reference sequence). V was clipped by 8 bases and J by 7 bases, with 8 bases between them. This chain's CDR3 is CASGWGEKLFF. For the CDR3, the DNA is TGTGCCAGTGGGTGGGGTGAAAAACTGTTTTTT.

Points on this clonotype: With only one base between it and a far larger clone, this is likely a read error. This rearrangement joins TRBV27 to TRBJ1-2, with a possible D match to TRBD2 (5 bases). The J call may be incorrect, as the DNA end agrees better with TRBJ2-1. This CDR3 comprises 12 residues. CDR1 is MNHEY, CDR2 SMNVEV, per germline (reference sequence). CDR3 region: CASSLGGREQFF. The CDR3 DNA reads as TGTGCCAGCAGTTTAGGAGGTCGCGAGCAGTTCTTC.

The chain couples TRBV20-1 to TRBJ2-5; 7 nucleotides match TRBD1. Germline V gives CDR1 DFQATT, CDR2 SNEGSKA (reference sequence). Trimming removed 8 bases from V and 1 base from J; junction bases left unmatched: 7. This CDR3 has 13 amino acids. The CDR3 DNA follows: TGCAGTATGACTGGGACAGCCCAAGAGACCCAGTACTTC. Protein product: CSMTGTAQETQYF.

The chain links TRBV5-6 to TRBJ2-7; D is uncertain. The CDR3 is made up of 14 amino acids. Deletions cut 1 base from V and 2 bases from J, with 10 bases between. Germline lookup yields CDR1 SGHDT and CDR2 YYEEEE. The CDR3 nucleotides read TGTGCCAGCAGCTTGTTCGGTTCCGCCTACGAGCAGTACTTC. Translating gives CASSLFGSAYEQYF.

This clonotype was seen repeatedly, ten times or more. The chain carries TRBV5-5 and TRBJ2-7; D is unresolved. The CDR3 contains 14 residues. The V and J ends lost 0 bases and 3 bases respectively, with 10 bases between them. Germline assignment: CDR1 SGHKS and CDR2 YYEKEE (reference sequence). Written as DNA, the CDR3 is TGTGCCAGCAGCTTGGAATTAGGCAGCTACGAGCAGTACTTC. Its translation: CASSLELGSYEQYF.

The CDR3 DNA is TGTGCCAGCAGTGTCTCAGGGGGACCCACTGAAGCTTTCTTT. The encoded protein is CASSVSGGPTEAFF. This sequence joins TRBV28 and TRBJ1-1; 7 nucleotides agree with TRBD1. The germline gives CDR1 MDHEN, CDR2 SYDVKM. Trimming cost V 5 bases and J 4 bases; bases outside gene matches: 7. This CDR3 contains 14 residues.

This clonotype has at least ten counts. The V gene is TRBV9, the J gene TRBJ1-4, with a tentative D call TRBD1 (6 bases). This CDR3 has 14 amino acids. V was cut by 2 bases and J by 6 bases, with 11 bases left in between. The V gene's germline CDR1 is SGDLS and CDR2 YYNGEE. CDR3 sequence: CASSVGGRDEKLFF. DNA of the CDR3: TGTGCCAGCAGCGTTGGGGGCAGGGATGAAAAACTGTTTTTT.

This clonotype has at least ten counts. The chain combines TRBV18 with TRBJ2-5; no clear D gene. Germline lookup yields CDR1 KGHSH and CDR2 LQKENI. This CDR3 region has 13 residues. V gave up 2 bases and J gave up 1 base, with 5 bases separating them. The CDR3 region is CASSPGSQETQYF. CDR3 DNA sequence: TGTGCCAGCTCACCAGGCAGCCAAGAGACCCAGTACTTC. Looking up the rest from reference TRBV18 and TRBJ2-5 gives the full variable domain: NAGVMQNPRHLVRRRGQEARLRCSPMKGHSHVYWYRQLPEEGLKFMVYLQKENIIDESGMPKERFSAEFPKEGPSILRIQQVVRGDSAAYFCASSPGSQETQYFGPGTRLLVL.

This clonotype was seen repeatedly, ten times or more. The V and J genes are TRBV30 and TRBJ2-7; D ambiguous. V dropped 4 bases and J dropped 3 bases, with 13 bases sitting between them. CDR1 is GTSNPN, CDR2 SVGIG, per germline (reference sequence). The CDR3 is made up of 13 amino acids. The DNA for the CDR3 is TGTGCCTGGACCCCAGCCAGGTTCTACGAGCAGTACTTC. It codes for CAWTPARFYEQYF.

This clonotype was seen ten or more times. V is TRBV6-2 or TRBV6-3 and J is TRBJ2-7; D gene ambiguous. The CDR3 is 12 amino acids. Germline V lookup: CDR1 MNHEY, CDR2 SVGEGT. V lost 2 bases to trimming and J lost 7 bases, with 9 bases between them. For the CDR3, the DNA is TGTGCCAGCAGTTACGGGGTCGGGGAGCAGTACTTC. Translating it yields CASSYGVGEQYF.

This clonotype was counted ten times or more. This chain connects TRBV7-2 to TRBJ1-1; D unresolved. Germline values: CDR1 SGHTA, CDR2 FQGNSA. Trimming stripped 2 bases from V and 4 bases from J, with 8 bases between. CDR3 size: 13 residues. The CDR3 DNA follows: TGTGCCAGCAGCTTAACAGTTGGCACTGAAGCTTTCTTT. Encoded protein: CASSLTVGTEAFF.